This is a list of T cell receptor beta chains from one sample in a study of read filtering for tumor transcriptome and immune sequencing. One entry per CDR3 protein, called by TCRdb with MiXCR from the reads. The table lists tens of thousands of distinct CDR3 sequences, roughly 10% of them singletons. The sequenced sample consisted of a population of CD138-negative cells sorted from bone marrow. Every receptor here comes from a donor older than 35 with multiple myeloma. The CDR3 runs from the conserved cysteine through the conserved F or W. A D gene is named only where the DNA matches it firmly. The size field reads how often the clone was seen (once, few, many) or a class if it is expanded.

NA	many	TRBV24-1	TRBJ2-1	CATSDPPRGYNEQFF	TGTGCCACCAGTGATCCCCCCCGGGGTTACAATGAGCAGTTCTTC
NA	many	TRBV7-9	TRBJ2-3	CASSLARRGGTDTQYF	TGTGCCAGCAGCTTAGCCCGCAGGGGGGGCACAGATACGCAGTATTTT
TRBD1	many	TRBV13	TRBJ1-5	CASSFRGPYQPQHF	TGTGCCAGCAGCTTCAGGGGGCCCTATCAGCCCCAGCATTTT
NA	many	TRBV5-1	TRBJ2-3	CASSLGTATDTQYF	TGCGCCAGCAGCTTGGGGACTGCAACAGATACGCAGTATTTT
NA	many	TRBV7-9	TRBJ2-1	CASSRGTVTGSYNEQFF	TGTGCCAGCAGCAGGGGGACGGTAACTGGATCCTACAATGAGCAGTTCTTC
NA	many	TRBV10-2	TRBJ2-5	CASSPMQGETQYF	TGCGCCAGCAGCCCCATGCAAGGAGAGACCCAGTACTTC
NA	many	TRBV20-1	TRBJ1-5	CSARLGYSNQPQHF	TGCAGTGCTAGATTGGGATATAGCAATCAGCCCCAGCATTTT
NA	few	TRBV10-2	TRBJ2-1	CASSSRLSSYNEQFF	TGCGCCAGCAGTTCTAGGCTGAGCTCCTACAATGAGCAGTTCTTC
NA	medium-sized	TRBV7-2	TRBJ2-1	CASSSNSGDYNEQFF	TGTGCCAGCAGTTCTAATAGCGGAGACTACAATGAGCAGTTCTTC
NA	many	TRBV7-2	TRBJ2-3	CASSLTPKGGGTSTDTQYF	TGTGCCAGCAGCTTAACCCCCAAGGGTGGGGGGACTAGCACAGATACGCAGTATTTT
TRBD2	many	TRBV5-1	TRBJ2-2	CASSLRLAGNTGELFF	TGCGCCAGCAGCTTGCGGCTAGCGGGGAATACCGGGGAGCTGTTTTTT
TRBD2	many	TRBV2	TRBJ2-1	CASYAGGLILSYNEQFF	TGTGCCAGCTATGCGGGGGGCCTGATTCTTTCCTACAATGAGCAGTTCTTC
NA	few	TRBV29-1	TRBJ2-3	CSVERYPQYF	TGCAGCGTTGAACGTTATCCGCAGTATTTT
NA	many	TRBV18	TRBJ1-1	CASSPPRRAMNTEAFF	TGTGCCAGCTCACCCCCCCGTCGGGCAATGAACACTGAAGCTTTCTTT